This is a list of T cell receptor beta chains from one sample in a study of blood T cell repertoires in COVID-19. Some clones are missing from TCRdb's copy, which holds only in-frame ones; the method was immunoSEQ multiplex PCR. Among roughly 130,000 clones listed, about 80% were seen once. What was sequenced was peripheral blood. These receptors were taken from a woman aged 80 or over with acute or convalescent COVID-19. Each CDR3 is given with its conserved first and last residue. Each record gives: V gene, J gene, clone size, CDR3 length, D gene, CDR3 DNA, CDR3 protein. D genes are given only for firm matches. The size entry is marked missing in some rows and otherwise reads once, few, many or a size class.

v_gene: TRBV5-1; j_gene: TRBJ2-5; abundance: few; len: 16; d_gene: TRBD2; CDR3nt: TGCGCCAGCAGCGAGGGACTAGCGGGGTATGGTGAGACCCAGTACTTC; CDR3aa: CASSEGLAGYGETQYF
v_gene: TRBV2; j_gene: TRBJ1-1; abundance: .; len: 14; d_gene: TRBD1; CDR3nt: TGTGCCAGCAGGAGACAGGGATCGAGCACTGAAGCTTTCTTT; CDR3aa: CASRRQGSSTEAFF
v_gene: TRBV10-1; j_gene: TRBJ1-4; abundance: .; len: 14; d_gene: .; CDR3nt: TGCGCCAGCAGTGAGTCGGCAGGGCAGGAAAAACTGTTTTTT; CDR3aa: CASSESAGQEKLFF
v_gene: TRBV19; j_gene: TRBJ2-2; abundance: .; len: 15; d_gene: .; CDR3nt: TGTGCCAGTAGTACGCGGGGACGTCCTACCGGGGAGCTGTTTTTT; CDR3aa: CASSTRGRPTGELFF
v_gene: TRBV6-5; j_gene: TRBJ1-1; abundance: .; len: 13; d_gene: .; CDR3nt: TGTGCCAGCAGGCCACAGGGGAACACTGAAGCTTTCTTT; CDR3aa: CASRPQGNTEAFF
v_gene: TRBV5-1; j_gene: TRBJ2-2; abundance: few; len: 16; d_gene: TRBD2; CDR3nt: TGCGCCAGCAGCTTGGCCAGCGGGGGAACTGGTGGGGAGCTGTTTTTT; CDR3aa: CASSLASGGTGGELFF
v_gene: TRBV9; j_gene: TRBJ1-2; abundance: .; len: 13; d_gene: .; CDR3nt: TGTGCCAGCAGCGTAACTTTCGGGTATGGCTACACCTTC; CDR3aa: CASSVTFGYGYTF
v_gene: TRBV25-1; j_gene: TRBJ2-5; abundance: once; len: 13; d_gene: .; CDR3nt: TGTGCCAGCAGCGCCCGGGGACACGAGACCCAGTACTTC; CDR3aa: CASSARGHETQYF
v_gene: TRBV4-2; j_gene: TRBJ1-2; abundance: .; len: 14; d_gene: .; CDR3nt: TGTGCCAGCAGCCAAGACGGCTCGGGGAGCGGCTACACCTTC; CDR3aa: CASSQDGSGSGYTF
v_gene: TRBV6-1; j_gene: TRBJ1-5; abundance: .; len: 16; d_gene: .; CDR3nt: TGTGCCAGCAGTGAAGCGTACGGGACATTAAATCAGCCCCAGCATTTT; CDR3aa: CASSEAYGTLNQPQHF
v_gene: TRBV20-1; j_gene: TRBJ2-1; abundance: .; len: 11; d_gene: .; CDR3nt: TGCAGTGCTAGAGATCTTTCTGAGCAGTTCTTC; CDR3aa: CSARDLSEQFF
v_gene: TRBV27; j_gene: TRBJ2-1; abundance: .; len: 15; d_gene: TRBD2; CDR3nt: TGTGCCAGCAGGAGGGGACTAGTGAATAGGAATGAGCAGTTCTTC; CDR3aa: CASRRGLVNRNEQFF
v_gene: TRBV5-4; j_gene: TRBJ1-2; abundance: .; len: 13; d_gene: TRBD1; CDR3nt: TGTGCCAGCAGCTACAGGGGTAACTATGGCTACACCTTC; CDR3aa: CASSYRGNYGYTF
v_gene: TRBV5-1; j_gene: TRBJ2-6; abundance: .; len: 16; d_gene: .; CDR3nt: TGCGCCAGCAGCTTGGATCAGGGCTCTGGGGCCAACGTCCTGACTTTC; CDR3aa: CASSLDQGSGANVLTF
v_gene: TRBV2; j_gene: TRBJ2-4; abundance: .; len: 18; d_gene: TRBD2; CDR3nt: TGTGCCAGCAGTGAAGCAGCCCTAGCGGGGGGGTCCAAAAACATTCAGTACTTC; CDR3aa: CASSEAALAGGSKNIQYF
v_gene: TRBV10-3; j_gene: TRBJ1-2; abundance: .; len: 15; d_gene: .; CDR3nt: TGTGCCATCAGTGATACCAGGACTATTGATTATGGCTACACCTTC; CDR3aa: CAISDTRTIDYGYTF
v_gene: TRBV21-1; j_gene: TRBJ1-4; abundance: .; len: 17; d_gene: .; CDR3nt: TGTGCCAGCAGCAGCATTGGGACAGGGGCCTATGTGGAAAAACTGTTTTTT; CDR3aa: CASSSIGTGAYVEKLFF
v_gene: TRBV30; j_gene: TRBJ1-1; abundance: few; len: 12; d_gene: TRBD1; CDR3nt: TGTGCCTGGGGGACAGGGGACACTGAAGCTTTCTTT; CDR3aa: CAWGTGDTEAFF
v_gene: TRBV5-1; j_gene: TRBJ1-3; abundance: .; len: 18; d_gene: TRBD1; CDR3nt: TGCGCCAGCAGCTTGGCCGCTGGGACAGGGGGCGCTGGAAACACCATATATTTT; CDR3aa: CASSLAAGTGGAGNTIYF
v_gene: TRBV19; j_gene: TRBJ2-3; abundance: .; len: 16; d_gene: TRBD2; CDR3nt: TGTGCCAGTAGTCCGCGGACTAGCGGGGGTACAGATACGCAGTATTTT; CDR3aa: CASSPRTSGGTDTQYF
v_gene: TRBV30; j_gene: TRBJ1-5; abundance: .; len: 14; d_gene: .; CDR3nt: TGTGCCTGGAGACCGACAGGTAGTGTGAAGTCCCAGCATTTT; CDR3aa: CAWRPTGSVKSQHF
v_gene: TRBV5-4; j_gene: TRBJ2-1; abundance: .; len: 19; d_gene: TRBD2; CDR3nt: TGTGCCAGCAGCTCCCCGGGACTAGCGGGGGGCCCAAATCACAATGAGCAGTTCTTC; CDR3aa: CASSSPGLAGGPNHNEQFF
v_gene: TRBV3-1/TRBV3-2; j_gene: TRBJ2-1; abundance: .; len: 12; d_gene: .; CDR3nt: TGTGCCAGCAGCCAAGCGAGAAATGAGCAGTTCTTC; CDR3aa: CASSQARNEQFF
v_gene: TRBV11-3; j_gene: TRBJ2-3; abundance: .; len: 16; d_gene: .; CDR3nt: TGTGCCAGCAGCTCCGGGGGGACAACCAGGGGCGATACGCAGTATTTT; CDR3aa: CASSSGGTTRGDTQYF
v_gene: TRBV6-5; j_gene: TRBJ2-3; abundance: .; len: 13; d_gene: .; CDR3nt: TGTGCCAGCAGTTACTTAATCACAGATACGCAGTATTTT; CDR3aa: CASSYLITDTQYF
v_gene: TRBV7-3; j_gene: TRBJ1-2; abundance: once; len: 15; d_gene: TRBD1; CDR3nt: TGTGCCAGCAGCTCCGGGACAGGGGCCAACTATGGCTACACCTTC; CDR3aa: CASSSGTGANYGYTF